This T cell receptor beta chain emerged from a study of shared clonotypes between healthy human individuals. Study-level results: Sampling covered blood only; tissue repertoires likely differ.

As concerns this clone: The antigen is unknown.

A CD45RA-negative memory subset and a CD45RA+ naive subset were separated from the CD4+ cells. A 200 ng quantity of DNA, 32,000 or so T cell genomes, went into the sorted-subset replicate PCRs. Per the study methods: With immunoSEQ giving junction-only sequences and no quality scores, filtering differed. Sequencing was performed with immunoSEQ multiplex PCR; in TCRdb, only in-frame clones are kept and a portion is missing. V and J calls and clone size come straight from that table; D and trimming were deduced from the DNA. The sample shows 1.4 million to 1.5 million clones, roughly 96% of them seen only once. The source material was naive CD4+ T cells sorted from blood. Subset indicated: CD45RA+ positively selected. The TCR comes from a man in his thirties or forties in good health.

The CDR3 loop is CASSQFRGERMSEQFF. CDR3 nucleotide sequence: TGTGCCAGCAGCCAATTCCGGGGAGAGCGAATGAGTGAGCAGTTCTTC. This chain links TRBV5-6 with TRBJ2-1, with TRBD2 as a possible D gene (5 bases). The ends were cut back, 4 bases at V and 9 bases at J, with 23 bases in the middle. The CDR3 contains 16 residues. Germline-derived CDR1 and CDR2 are SGHDT and YYEEEE.